The 27 T cell receptor beta chains reported below all come from one sample, sequenced in a study of spatial heterogeneity in lung cancer. Study-level points and caveats: Tumor mutation counts were tracked by expanded intratumoral alpha and beta TCR counts.

A single record per CDR3 protein comes from TCRdb applying MiXCR to the 5' RACE reads. The sample includes over 15,000 distinct CDR3 sequences, around 6.5% of them seen just once. The sample's time point: sample taken at primary tumor resection. These receptors are not linked to any known antigen. The specimen was lung tumor tissue, collected at surgery. These receptors were obtained from a female donor with early-stage non-small cell lung cancer.

The table lists this clonotype with many counts. This beta chain came through as a stray read in a library set up for alpha chains, and its size says little. This chain joins TRBV25-1 and TRBJ1-2; TRBD1 agrees at 10 bases. The CDR3 covers 14 residues. The V and J ends lost 4 bases and 8 bases, in that order; junction bases with no gene match: 7. Germline V gene data show CDR1 as MGHDK and CDR2 as SYGVNS. CDR3 residues: CASSGGQGVWGYTF. As DNA, the CDR3 is TGTGCCAGCAGTGGTGGACAGGGGGTTTGGGGCTACACCTTC.

By frequency in the sample, this clonotype is medium-sized (0.01 to 0.1%). Since the library was made to target alpha chains, this beta chain is a stray read and its abundance is not meaningful. The rearrangement joins TRBV6-5 to TRBJ1-1; D perhaps matches TRBD1 (6 bases). The CDR3 runs 12 residues. CDR1 is MNHEY, CDR2 SVGAGI, per germline. V lost 6 bases and J 1 base, leaving 6 bases between the germline ends. The CDR3 DNA follows: TGTGCCAGCAGGACAGGGAACACTGAAGCTTTCTTT. This codes for CASRTGNTEAFF.

The table lists this clonotype with many counts. With the library built for alpha chains, this beta chain is off target and its frequency is not meaningful. The chain employs TRBV10-3 and TRBJ2-7; D may be TRBD1 (7 bases). CDR3 length: 14 amino acids. Trimming removed 11 bases from V and 2 bases from J, with 19 bases in between. In germline, CDR1 is ENHRY, CDR2 SYGVKD. The CDR3 spells CAAERGTDPYEQYF. CDR3 coding DNA: TGTGCCGCCGAGCGCGGGACAGATCCCTACGAGCAGTACTTC.

This clonotype has a count of ten or more. For a library built for alpha chains, this beta chain is a stray read; little rests on its size. This chain connects TRBV28 to TRBJ1-2; perhaps TRBD1 as D (5 bases). The V end was cut by 2 bases, the J end by 5 bases, with 15 bases between. CDR3 length: 15 residues. The germline V gene has CDR1 MDHEN and CDR2 SYDVKM. The DNA of the CDR3 is TGTGCCAGCAGTTTAGGGGCCCCTGGGGGTTATGGCTACACCTTC. It yields the protein CASSLGAPGGYGYTF.

In regard to this clonotype: Found in a library prepared for alpha chains, this beta chain is an off-target read, and its abundance has little meaning. This chain connects TRBV20-1 to TRBJ1-2, with D tentatively TRBD1 (5 bases). The CDR3 loop spans 17 amino acids. The germline CDR1 and CDR2 sequences are DFQATT and SNEGSKA (reference sequence). V was cut by 0 bases and J by 3 bases, with 20 bases left in between. In DNA form, the CDR3 reads TGCAGTGCTAGAGATCTGTATTTCGGGGGAAGGGACTATGGCTACACCTTC. Its translation is CSARDLYFGGRDYGYTF.

As to this clonotype: As an off-target read in a library built for alpha chains, this beta chain has a frequency of little significance. The chain employs TRBV12-3 or TRBV12-4 and TRBJ2-1, with 15 bases lining up with TRBD2. The CDR3 contains 17 residues. The V and J ends lost 3 bases and 5 bases, in that order; junction bases with no gene match: 5. The CDR3 bases are TGTGCCAGCAGTTTGCGTTGGACTAGCGGGGGGGACAATGAGCAGTTCTTC. Translated, it gives CASSLRWTSGGDNEQFF.

This clonotype showed up many times. This beta chain appears as a stray read in a library generated for alpha chains; its size is not informative. The genes are TRBV7-9 and TRBJ2-5, with D possibly TRBD2 on 6 matching bases. Germline V CDR1 and CDR2: SEHNR, FQNEAQ (reference sequence). V was clipped by 5 bases and J by 4 bases, with 17 bases between them. This CDR3 is 15 amino acids long. The chain's CDR3 is CASSPALGGAETQYF. CDR3 DNA: TGTGCCAGCAGCCCTGCCTTGGGGGGAGCAGAGACCCAGTACTTC.

In the case of this clonotype: The size of this beta chain means little, since it is a stray read in a library made for alpha chains. The CDR3, as DNA: TGTGCCAGCTCACGACAGGGGGGAATAAAGAACACTGAAGCTTTCTTT. Its translation is CASSRQGGIKNTEAFF. The chain couples TRBV18 to TRBJ1-1; TRBD1 matches 9 bases. This CDR3 has 16 residues. Germline V CDR1 and CDR2: KGHSH, LQKENI. V lost 4 bases, J lost 1 base, and 7 bases stayed unmatched.

Ten or more counts support this clonotype. This beta chain is an unintended read in a library built for alpha chains; its size means little. V and J are TRBV30 and TRBJ2-1, with D unresolved. Germline assignment: CDR1 GTSNPN and CDR2 SVGIG (reference sequence). With 0 bases removed from V and 14 bases from J, the gap between germline ends came to 11 bases. This CDR3 is built from 11 residues. CDR3 DNA sequence: TGTGCCTGGAGTGTAGCTCAGCCCAAGTTCTTC. Its translation: CAWSVAQPKFF.

Note on this clonotype: Because the library targeted alpha chains, this beta chain is an off-target read whose size means little. This chain links TRBV29-1 with TRBJ2-3; perhaps TRBD2 as D (5 bases). The V end lost 3 bases, the J end lost 4 bases, and 8 bases lay between the germline ends. Germline CDR1 SQVTM, CDR2 ANQGSEA. This CDR3 has 12 amino acids. The CDR3 bases are TGCAGCGTTGAGCTAGCCTCAGATACGCAGTATTTT. Its translation: CSVELASDTQYF.

This clonotype was detected many times. This beta chain is a stray sequence in a library constructed for alpha chains; its clone size is not meaningful. V and J are TRBV12-3 or TRBV12-4 and TRBJ2-7; a weak D match, TRBD1 (5 bases). V dropped 6 bases and J dropped 4 bases, with 25 bases sitting between them. This CDR3 is built from 17 residues. The DNA of the CDR3 is TGTGCCAGCAGCGACACCGCAGGGTATAATCTCGGATACGAGCAGTACTTC. Encoded protein: CASSDTAGYNLGYEQYF.

There are many counts of this clonotype. This beta chain is a stray read from a library made for alpha chains; its abundance is not meaningful. The chain combines TRBV5-1 with TRBJ1-1; D may be TRBD1 (6 bases). Trimming removed 4 bases at V and 4 bases at J, with 14 bases between. The CDR3 loop spans 14 amino acids. Germline V gene sequence: CDR1 SGHRS, CDR2 YFSETQ. The CDR3, as DNA: TGCGCCAGCAGCCTCAAGGGGGATGGCACTGAAGCTTTCTTT. Protein: CASSLKGDGTEAFF. Looking up the rest from reference TRBV5-1 and TRBJ1-1 gives the full variable domain: KAGVTQTPRYLIKTRGQQVTLSCSPISGHRSVSWYQQTPGQGLQFLFEYFSETQRNKGNFPGRFSGRQFSNSRSEMNVSTLELGDSALYLCASSLKGDGTEAFFGQGTRLTVV.

Points on this clonotype: A much larger clone is a single base away; this may be a read error. This beta chain is an off-target read within a library intended for alpha chains, so its frequency means little. V gene TRBV14 combines with J gene TRBJ1-1; no definite D call. The germline V gene encodes CDR1 SGHDN and CDR2 FVKESK. The V and J ends lost 0 bases and 4 bases respectively, with 18 bases between them. The CDR3 runs 17 residues. The DNA for the CDR3 is TGTGCCAGCAGCCAAGAGAATCGGTGCCTTCTAGCCACTGAAGCTTTCTTT. Translating it yields CASSQENRCLLATEAFF.

This clonotype was seen at least ten times. This beta chain appears as a stray read in a library generated for alpha chains; its size is not informative. This CDR3 is CASSQGRTSSQYF. The CDR3 bases are TGTGCCAGCAGCCAAGGGAGAACTAGCAGCCAGTATTTT. V gene TRBV4-2 combines with J gene TRBJ2-3, with D possibly TRBD2 on 6 matching bases. Germline CDR1 is LGHNA and CDR2 is YNFKEQ. Trimming pared 1 base from V and 12 bases from J, leaving 14 bases between. The CDR3 contains 13 residues.

This clonotype was seen many times. Because this beta chain is a stray read in a library intended to capture alpha chains, its abundance should not be given much weight. V and J are TRBV6-5 and TRBJ2-3, with D perhaps TRBD1 or TRBD2 (5 bases each). Trimming left V 0 bases short and J 6 bases short, with 13 bases between. This CDR3 contains 15 residues. CDR1 is MNHEY, CDR2 SVGAGI, per germline. The CDR3 DNA sequence: TGTGCCAGCAGTTACTCCAGACTACCAGGGGATACGCAGTATTTT. Translation: CASSYSRLPGDTQYF.

This clonotype was recorded many times. As an off-target read in a library built for alpha chains, this beta chain has a frequency of little significance. CDR3 sequence reads: CSVVGASSSEKLFF. CDR3 sequence (DNA): TGCAGCGTTGTGGGAGCCTCATCTTCCGAAAAACTGTTTTTT. The chain has TRBV29-1 and TRBJ1-4; the D is unclear. V lost 4 bases and J 8 bases, leaving 17 bases between the germline ends. CDR3 length: 14 residues. Germline assignment: CDR1 SQVTM and CDR2 ANQGSEA.

This clonotype was recorded at least ten times. The library was designed around alpha chains, so this beta chain is a stray read whose abundance carries little weight. This chain joins TRBV27 and TRBJ1-4; D not resolved. Germline V CDR1 and CDR2: MNHEY, SMNVEV (reference sequence). Trimming pared 5 bases from V and 7 bases from J, leaving 17 bases between. The CDR3 runs 15 residues. CDR3: CASSRFPQDGEKLFF. The CDR3 region has the DNA TGTGCCAGCAGTCGATTCCCTCAGGACGGTGAAAAACTGTTTTTT.

This clonotype was seen a few times. This beta chain slipped into a library made for alpha chains as a stray read, so its size is not meaningful. The chain carries TRBV7-8 and TRBJ2-5; TRBD1 aligns across 11 bases. CDR1 is SGHVS, CDR2 FQNEAQ, per germline. J lost 6 bases, V lost 1 base, and 7 bases had no gene match. The CDR3 has 16 amino acids. The CDR3 sequence: CASSLVVGQGVKTQYF. In nucleotides, the CDR3 is TGTGCCAGCAGCTTAGTAGTGGGACAGGGGGTGAAGACCCAGTACTTC.

This clonotype was seen ten or more times. Since the library was made to target alpha chains, this beta chain is a stray read and its abundance is not meaningful. The chain carries TRBV29-1 and TRBJ2-3, with D tentatively TRBD1 or TRBD2 (6 bases each). Germline V gene lookup returns CDR1 SQVTM and CDR2 ANQGSEA. V was pared by 4 bases and J by 4 bases, with 15 bases between. CDR3 length equals 14 residues. The CDR3, as DNA: TGCAGCGTTGTGGGGGGCTTGGGGGCAGATACGCAGTATTTT. This codes for CSVVGGLGADTQYF.

This clonotype was counted only a few times. Since it is a stray read in a library aimed at alpha chains, this beta chain has a size that is not meaningful. The DNA for the CDR3 is TGCAGTGCTAGAGATGGAAACAGGGGAACCTACGAGCAGTACTTC. Amino acids: CSARDGNRGTYEQYF. The chain recombines TRBV20-1 with TRBJ2-7; 7 bases map to TRBD1. CDR1 and CDR2 from the germline V gene are DFQATT and SNEGSKA (reference sequence). CDR3 length equals 15 residues. Trimming removed 0 bases from V and 2 bases from J; junction bases left unmatched: 7.

This clonotype was detected ten times or more. This beta chain is an off-target read within a library intended for alpha chains, so its frequency means little. This chain uses TRBV9 with TRBJ2-5, with 7 bases lining up with TRBD2. J gave up 5 bases and V 4 bases, and 8 bases lay outside the gene matches. The CDR3 contains 14 residues. Per the germline V gene, CDR1 is SGDLS and CDR2 is YYNGEE. CDR3 protein: CASSPGLVGETQYF. CDR3 DNA sequence: TGTGCCAGCAGCCCCGGACTAGTAGGGGAGACCCAGTACTTC.

This clonotype was recorded many times. Within a library made for alpha chains, this beta chain is off target, and its count is uninformative. The chain recombines TRBV10-3 with TRBJ2-1; unclear D gene. V dropped 4 bases and J dropped 3 bases, with 7 bases sitting between them. Germline CDR1 ENHRY, CDR2 SYGVKD. The CDR3 is 13 amino acids. DNA of the CDR3: TGTGCCATCAGTGGGTCAGACTACAATGAGCAGTTCTTC. It encodes CAISGSDYNEQFF.

This clonotype has a count of ten or more. A library made for alpha chains picked up this beta chain off target, so its size means little. The chain joins TRBV7-4 to TRBJ2-5, with 9 bases matching TRBD2. The ends lost 10 bases at V and 5 bases at J; junction bases unmatched: 20. CDR3 length: 17 amino acids. Germline V gene data show CDR1 as SGHVT and CDR2 as SQSDAQ. This CDR3 is CAIHAWSSGGRLETQYF. The CDR3 DNA reads TGTGCCATCCACGCTTGGAGTAGCGGGGGAAGGCTGGAGACCCAGTACTTC.

This clonotype was detected many times. Little can be read into the size of this beta chain, an off-target read in a library designed for alpha chains. The chain joins TRBV24-1 to TRBJ2-3, with TRBD1 identical over 12 bases. This CDR3 is 15 amino acids long. Germline assignment: CDR1 KGHDR and CDR2 SFDVKD. The V gene end was trimmed by 6 bases and the J gene end by 6 bases; junction bases not matched to a gene: 6. CDR3 in amino acids: CATSSGTGGWDTQYF. The CDR3 DNA reads TGTGCCACCAGTTCCGGGACAGGGGGCTGGGATACGCAGTATTTT.

This clonotype was detected many times. This beta chain lies outside the target of a library built for alpha chains; its clone size means little. The chain recombines TRBV27 with TRBJ1-6; 9 positions match TRBD1. The germline CDR1 and CDR2 sequences are MNHEY and SMNVEV (reference sequence). V lost 5 bases and J lost 8; bases outside the gene matches: 4. The CDR3 runs to 14 residues. The CDR3 region has the DNA TGTGCCAGCAGTCGGACAGGGGACGATTCACCCCTCCACTTT. Its translation: CASSRTGDDSPLHF.

This clonotype was seen ten or more times. This beta chain is a stray read from a library made for alpha chains; its abundance is not meaningful. The J gene is TRBJ2-6, the V gene TRBV5-1, with 7 bases aligning to TRBD1. This CDR3 region has 17 residues. CDR1 and CDR2 from the germline V gene are SGHRS and YFSETQ. V lost 4 bases to trimming and J lost 0 bases; unmatched junction nucleotides: 7. CDR3 DNA sequence: TGCGCCAGCAGCCTGACAGGGTTAAGCTCTGGGGCCAACGTCCTGACTTTC. This gives the protein CASSLTGLSSGANVLTF. Based on the CDR3 plus reference TRBV5-1 and TRBJ2-6, the full variable domain is KAGVTQTPRYLIKTRGQQVTLSCSPISGHRSVSWYQQTPGQGLQFLFEYFSETQRNKGNFPGRFSGRQFSNSRSEMNVSTLELGDSALYLCASSLTGLSSGANVLTFGAGSRLTVL.

This clonotype was seen ten or more times. This beta chain is an unintended read in a library built for alpha chains; its size means little. The J gene is TRBJ2-7, the V gene TRBV7-6; 7 bases are a match to TRBD1. The CDR3 length is 14 residues. The germline gives CDR1 SGHVS, CDR2 FNYEAQ. After removal of 2 bases from V and 0 bases from J, the junction contained 1 base not matched to a gene. The CDR3 protein is CASSLRDSSYEQYF. Written as DNA, the CDR3 is TGTGCCAGCAGCTTACGGGACAGCTCCTACGAGCAGTACTTC.